The present entry profiles one T cell receptor (beta chain) with its context. What it recognizes is unknown. The sample is drawn from a study of identical twins. Notes on the study in general: Conclusions leaned on cross-sectional statistical analysis and did not track the same donors over time.

TCRdb analysed the 5' RACE reads with MiXCR anew, one entry per CDR3 protein. There are around 1.7 million distinct CDR3 sequences in the sample; 25% to 35% occur only once, and over 0.25% lies in the top ten. Germline-derived CDR1 and CDR2 are MNHNS and SASEGT. The ends were cut back, 7 bases at V and 5 bases at J, with 12 bases in the middle. CDR3 length: 12 amino acids. Sequencing used cord blood. This chain uses TRBV6-1 with TRBJ2-7; tentatively, D is TRBD1 (5 bases). This clonotype was sampled from a newborn girl in good health. The DNA of the CDR3 is TGTGCCAGCAATTGGTGGGGCAACGAGCAGTACTTC. It yields the protein CASNWWGNEQYF.